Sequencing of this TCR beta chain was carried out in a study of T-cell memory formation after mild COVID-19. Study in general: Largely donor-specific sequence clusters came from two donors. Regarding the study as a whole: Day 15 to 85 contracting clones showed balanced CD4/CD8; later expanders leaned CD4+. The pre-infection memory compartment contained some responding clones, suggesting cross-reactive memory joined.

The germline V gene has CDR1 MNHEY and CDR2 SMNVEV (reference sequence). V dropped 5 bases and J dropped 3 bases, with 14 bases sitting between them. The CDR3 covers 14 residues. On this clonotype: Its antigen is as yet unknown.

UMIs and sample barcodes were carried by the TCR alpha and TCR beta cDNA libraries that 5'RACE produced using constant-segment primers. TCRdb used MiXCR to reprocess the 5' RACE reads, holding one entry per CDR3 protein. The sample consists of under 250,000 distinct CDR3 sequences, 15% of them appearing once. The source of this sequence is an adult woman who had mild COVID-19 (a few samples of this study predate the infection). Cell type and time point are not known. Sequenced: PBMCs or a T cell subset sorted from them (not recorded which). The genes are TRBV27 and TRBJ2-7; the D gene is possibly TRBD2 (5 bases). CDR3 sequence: CASSPSRGVYEQYF. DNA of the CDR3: TGTGCCAGCAGTCCCTCACGGGGTGTCTACGAGCAGTACTTC.